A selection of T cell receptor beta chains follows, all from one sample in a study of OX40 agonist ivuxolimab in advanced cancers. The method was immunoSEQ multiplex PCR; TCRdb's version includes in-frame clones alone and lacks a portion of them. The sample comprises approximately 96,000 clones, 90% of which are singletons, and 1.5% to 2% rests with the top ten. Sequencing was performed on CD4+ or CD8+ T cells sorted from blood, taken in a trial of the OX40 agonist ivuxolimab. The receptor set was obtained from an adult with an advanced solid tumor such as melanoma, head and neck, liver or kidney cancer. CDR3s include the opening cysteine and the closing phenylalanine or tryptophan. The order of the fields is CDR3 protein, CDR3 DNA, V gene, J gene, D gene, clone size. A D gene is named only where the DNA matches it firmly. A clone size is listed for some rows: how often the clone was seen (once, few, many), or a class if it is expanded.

CDR3: CASSLGQYNEQFF; DNA: TGTGCTAGCAGCCTCGGACAATACAATGAGCAGTTCTTC; V: TRBV7-7; J: TRBJ2-1; D: .; size: .
CDR3: CASGAQRRTEAFF; DNA: TGTGCCAGCGGCGCACAAAGGCGGACTGAAGCTTTCTTT; V: TRBV27; J: TRBJ1-1; D: .; size: few
CDR3: CASRGQGAGHEQYF; DNA: TGTGCCAGTAGGGGACAGGGGGCGGGGCACGAGCAGTACTTC; V: TRBV19; J: TRBJ2-7; D: TRBD1; size: few
CDR3: CASSLGQNTEAFF; DNA: TGTGCCAGCAGCTTGGGTCAGAACACTGAAGCTTTCTTT; V: TRBV11-3; J: TRBJ1-1; D: .; size: .
CDR3: CASSLVLAGRNEQFF; DNA: TGTGCCAGCAGCTTAGTACTAGCGGGCCGCAATGAGCAGTTCTTC; V: TRBV7-8; J: TRBJ2-1; D: TRBD2; size: few
CDR3: CASSLLAYNEQFF; DNA: TGTGCCAGCAGTTTACTAGCCTACAATGAGCAGTTCTTC; V: TRBV13; J: TRBJ2-1; D: .; size: .
CDR3: CASRAAGGLGEQFF; DNA: TGTGCCAGCAGAGCGGCGGGAGGTTTAGGTGAGCAGTTCTTC; V: TRBV2; J: TRBJ2-1; D: TRBD2; size: .
CDR3: CASSQDIPDRNTGELFF; DNA: TGCGCCAGCAGCCAAGATATTCCGGACAGGAACACCGGGGAGCTGTTTTTT; V: TRBV4-3; J: TRBJ2-2; D: .; size: .
CDR3: CASSEARRGPLGPQHF; DNA: TGTGCCAGCAGTGAAGCGAGGAGGGGGCCGCTTGGGCCCCAGCATTTT; V: TRBV6-1; J: TRBJ1-5; D: TRBD1; size: .
CDR3: CASSQNYEQYF; DNA: TGTGCCAGCTCACAAAACTACGAGCAGTACTTC; V: TRBV18; J: TRBJ2-7; D: .; size: .
CDR3: CATAPSTDTQYF; DNA: TGTGCCACCGCACCTAGCACAGATACGCAGTATTTT; V: TRBV10-3; J: TRBJ2-3; D: .; size: once
CDR3: CASTRWELF; DNA: TGTGCCAGCACCCGGTGGGAGCTCTTC; V: TRBV27; J: TRBJ1-2; D: .; size: .
CDR3: CASRMGPTDETQYF; DNA: TGTGCCAGCAGAATGGGACCAACTGACGAGACCCAGTACTTC; V: TRBV2; J: TRBJ2-5; D: .; size: .
CDR3: CASSFNSPDGYTF; DNA: TGCGCCAGCAGCTTTAATTCCCCCGATGGCTACACCTTC; V: TRBV5-1; J: TRBJ1-2; D: .; size: .
CDR3: CASSPLGWETQYF; DNA: TGTGCCAGCAGCCCCTTGGGGTGGGAGACCCAGTACTTC; V: TRBV4-2; J: TRBJ2-5; D: .; size: .
CDR3: CASSQDGQTNYGYTF; DNA: TGCGCCAGCAGCCAAGATGGGCAGACTAACTATGGCTACACCTTC; V: TRBV4-3; J: TRBJ1-2; D: .; size: once
CDR3: CASSKGQGNEKLFF; DNA: TGTGCCAGCAGTAAAGGACAGGGTAATGAAAAACTGTTTTTT; V: TRBV11-2; J: TRBJ1-4; D: TRBD1; size: .
CDR3: CAMPTGTGGPREQYF; DNA: TGTGCCATGCCCACCGGGACGGGAGGGCCTCGGGAGCAGTACTTC; V: TRBV21-1; J: TRBJ2-7; D: .; size: .
CDR3: CASSTLHRDSQAFF; DNA: TGTGCCAGCAGCACCCTCCACAGGGACAGTCAAGCTTTCTTT; V: TRBV9; J: TRBJ1-1; D: TRBD1; size: .
CDR3: CASSRRQVDTEAFF; DNA: TGTGCCAGTAGTAGGCGACAGGTAGACACTGAAGCTTTCTTT; V: TRBV19; J: TRBJ1-1; D: .; size: .
CDR3: CAALTDLGSYEQYF; DNA: TGTGCCGCCCTGACAGACCTGGGCTCCTACGAGCAGTACTTC; V: TRBV10-3; J: TRBJ2-7; D: .; size: .
CDR3: CASTRTGGESKNIQYF; DNA: TGTGCCAGCACCCGGACAGGGGGCGAGTCCAAAAACATTCAGTACTTC; V: TRBV11-3; J: TRBJ2-4; D: TRBD1; size: .
CDR3: CASSVAVQSGTIYF; DNA: TGTGCCAGCAGCGTAGCGGTTCAGTCCGGCACCATATATTTT; V: TRBV9; J: TRBJ1-3; D: .; size: .
CDR3: CASSLAGGEGSYEQYF; DNA: TGCGCCAGCAGCTTGGCCGGGGGAGAGGGGTCCTACGAGCAGTACTTC; V: TRBV5-1; J: TRBJ2-7; D: .; size: few
CDR3: CASSATGTDTQYF; DNA: TGTGCCAGCAGTGCCACAGGGACAGATACGCAGTATTTT; V: TRBV7-3; J: TRBJ2-3; D: .; size: .
CDR3: CASSLSTLQMAYNEQFF; DNA: TGTGCCAGCAGCTTAAGCACGCTCCAAATGGCGTACAATGAGCAGTTCTTC; V: TRBV7-2; J: TRBJ2-1; D: .; size: .
CDR3: CASSWGLAGAGGELFF; DNA: TGTGCCAGCAGTTGGGGACTAGCGGGAGCTGGCGGGGAGCTGTTTTTT; V: TRBV6-5; J: TRBJ2-2; D: TRBD2; size: .
CDR3: CASSPPAGARDEQYF; DNA: TGTGCCAGCTCACCACCTGCGGGGGCGCGCGACGAGCAGTACTTC; V: TRBV18; J: TRBJ2-7; D: .; size: .
CDR3: CASSFLQGDPYEQYF; DNA: TGTGCCAGCAGTTTCCTTCAGGGGGACCCCTACGAGCAGTACTTC; V: TRBV28; J: TRBJ2-7; D: TRBD1; size: .